One sample yielded the 25 T cell receptor beta chains listed below, sequenced in a study of T-cell reconstitution after alpha-beta-depleted transplantation in children. Library preparation (for TCRbeta) was performed with unique molecular identifiers. One entry per CDR3 protein results from TCRdb running MiXCR on the PCR reads. In the table there are more than 200,000 distinct CDR3 sequences, over 20% of which are singletons. Source: PBMCs, taken before TCRalphabeta/CD19-depleted stem cell transplant. These receptors were taken from a girl aged 2 to 10 with Fanconi anemia, due to receive a stem cell transplant.

The chain links TRBV19 to TRBJ2-2; D tentatively fits TRBD1 or TRBD2 (5 bases each). The CDR3 spans 13 residues. V gave up 6 bases and J gave up 4 bases, with 9 bases separating them. Germline V gives CDR1 LNHDA, CDR2 SQIVND (reference sequence). CDR3 protein: CASRGPRTGELFF. The CDR3, as DNA: TGTGCCAGTAGGGGACCTCGCACCGGGGAGCTGTTTTTT. Looking up the rest from reference TRBV19 and TRBJ2-2 gives the full variable domain: DGGITQSPKYLFRKEGQNVTLSCEQNLNHDAMYWYRQDPGQGLRLIYYSQIVNDFQKGDIAEGYSVSREKKESFPLTVTSAQKNPTAFYLCASRGPRTGELFFGEGSRLTVL.

This clonotype has ten or more counts. The chain couples TRBV7-3 to TRBJ1-5, with D unresolved. Between the trimmed V and J ends, which lost 2 bases and 9 bases, there was a span of 11 bases. Germline CDR1 is SGHTA and CDR2 is FQGTGA. The CDR3 runs 13 residues. CDR3 coding DNA: TGTGCCAGCAGCTTACGACCATTCGGGCCCCAGCATTTT. Its translation: CASSLRPFGPQHF. Based on the CDR3 plus reference TRBV7-3 and TRBJ1-5, the full variable domain is GAGVSQTPSNKVTEKGKYVELRCDPISGHTALYWYRQSLGQGPEFLIYFQGTGAADDSGLPNDRFFAVRPEGSVSTLKIQRTERGDSAVYLCASSLRPFGPQHFGDGTRLSIL.

This clonotype has only a few counts. The chain couples TRBV20-1 to TRBJ2-7; TRBD2 matches 12 bases. Trimming cost V 3 bases and J 3 bases; bases outside gene matches: 12. The CDR3 is 17 residues long. Germline CDR1 reads DFQATT; CDR2 reads SNEGSKA (reference sequence). The CDR3: CSARVSSGRVHSYEQYF. The CDR3 bases are TGCAGTGCTAGGGTGTCTAGCGGGAGGGTTCATAGCTACGAGCAGTACTTC.

This clonotype was counted many times. The chain recombines TRBV10-3 with TRBJ2-6; D might be TRBD2 (5 bases). Trimming pared 2 bases from V and 0 bases from J, leaving 8 bases between. The CDR3 is 16 amino acids. In germline, CDR1 is ENHRY, CDR2 SYGVKD. Here the CDR3 DNA reads TGTGCCATCAGTGAGAATGAGGGCTCTGGGGCCAACGTCCTGACTTTC. Its protein product is CAISENEGSGANVLTF.

In this sample, this clonotype turned up many times. The J gene is TRBJ1-2, the V gene TRBV12-3 or TRBV12-4, with D hard to call. CDR3 length: 15 residues. V lost 2 bases, J lost 2 bases, and 12 bases lay in between. CDR3 sequence reads: CASSLFRSMNYGYTF. The CDR3 DNA reads TGTGCCAGCAGTTTATTTAGGTCGATGAACTATGGCTACACCTTC.

V and J are TRBV20-1 and TRBJ2-7; 8 bases agree with TRBD2. CDR3 length: 14 residues. Germline V gene data show CDR1 as DFQATT and CDR2 as SNEGSKA (reference sequence). The V gene end was trimmed by 3 bases and the J gene end by 3 bases; junction bases not matched to a gene: 7. CDR3 in DNA: TGCAGTGCTAGGACCGGGGGGGGATACTACGAGCAGTACTTC. Translation: CSARTGGGYYEQYF.

The chain carries TRBV6-1 and TRBJ2-7, with 10 bases aligning to TRBD1. Germline assignment: CDR1 MNHNS and CDR2 SASEGT. This CDR3 comprises 14 residues. With 4 bases clipped from V and 4 bases from J, the junction kept 4 bases outside the gene matches. CDR3 residues: CASSGDRGFYEQYF. Here the CDR3 DNA reads TGTGCCAGCAGTGGGGACAGGGGTTTTTACGAGCAGTACTTC.

The genes are TRBV6-7 and TRBJ2-7, with 7 bases fitting TRBD2. TRBV6-7 counts as an open reading frame of uncertain function. This CDR3 has 14 amino acids. The J segment lost 3 bases and the V segment lost 5 bases, leaving 7 bases of the junction unmatched. The CDR3 DNA is TGTGCCAGCAGTGCGGGAGAAAGGGACTACGAGCAGTACTTC. Translating gives CASSAGERDYEQYF.

The chain has TRBV23-1 and TRBJ2-5; 9 nucleotides align to TRBD1. TRBV23-1 falls under the ORF class, with uncertain function. V was clipped by 0 bases and J by 0 bases; unmatched bases: 11. The CDR3 spans 19 residues. CDR3 loop: CASSQSRSGTGKYQETQYF. The CDR3 region has the DNA TGCGCCAGCAGTCAATCCCGTTCCGGGACAGGGAAGTACCAAGAGACCCAGTACTTC.

This clonotype has at least ten counts. This chain links TRBV12-3 or TRBV12-4 with TRBJ2-2; 11 bases match TRBD2. The CDR3 sequence is 17 residues long. The trim removed 3 bases at V and 7 bases at J, leaving 10 bases unmatched. The CDR3 here is CASSFIAGGPRSGELFF. The CDR3 coding sequence is TGTGCCAGCAGTTTTATAGCGGGAGGGCCAAGGAGCGGGGAGCTGTTTTTT.

This clonotype was found many times. The chain is built from TRBV25-1 and TRBJ1-2, with D hard to call. Germline CDR1 reads MGHDK; CDR2 reads SYGVNS. This CDR3 region has 12 residues. Trimming shortened V by 9 bases and J by 5 bases, and 13 bases separated the two germline ends. CDR3 bases: TGTGCCAGTAACAGTGGTGGGTATGGCTACACCTTC. Translating it yields CASNSGGYGYTF.

The V call is TRBV7-2, the J call TRBJ2-5, with 7 bases fitting TRBD1. Germline CDR1 and CDR2: SGHTA and FQGNSA. V was clipped by 4 bases and J by 12 bases; unmatched bases: 23. The CDR3 contains 17 residues. The CDR3 region is CASSSSTGLITGFVKYF. For the CDR3, the DNA is TGTGCCAGCAGCTCTTCGACAGGGCTGATTACCGGGTTTGTTAAGTACTTC.

This clonotype was seen only a few times. The V gene is TRBV20-1, the J gene TRBJ1-5; D gene uncertain. The germline gives CDR1 DFQATT, CDR2 SNEGSKA (reference sequence). Trimming removed 0 bases from V and 4 bases from J, with 10 bases in between. The CDR3 runs to 14 residues. The CDR3 coding sequence is TGCAGTGCTAGAGATTTCACGGGGAATCAGCCCCAGCATTTT. Protein sequence: CSARDFTGNQPQHF.

This clonotype was recorded only once. This may come from a read error, since a much larger clone is one base off. The CDR3 here is CASSSRLGPNTGVLFF. CDR3 bases: TGTGCCAGCAGTTCCCGACTAGGACCCAACACCGGGGTGCTGTTTTTT. This rearrangement joins TRBV12-3 or TRBV12-4 to TRBJ2-2, with D possibly being TRBD2 (6 bases). The CDR3 contains 16 residues.

This clonotype occurred a few times. The chain has TRBV12-3 or TRBV12-4 and TRBJ2-3; 9 bases are shared with TRBD1. Unmatched junction bases numbered 6, after V lost 6 bases and J lost 2 bases. This CDR3 is built from 15 residues. CDR3 in amino acids: CASRSTGGNTDTQYF. The CDR3, as DNA: TGTGCCAGCAGGTCAACAGGGGGCAACACAGATACGCAGTATTTT.

This clonotype was counted many times. V is TRBV11-2 and J is TRBJ2-1, with TRBD2 matching over 7 bases. The germline CDR1 and CDR2 sequences are SGHAT and FQNNGV. The trim removed 7 bases at V and 5 bases at J, leaving 11 bases unmatched. CDR3 length: 15 residues. CDR3 bases: TGTGCCAGCACCAATAAGCGGGGAATCGACAATGAGCAGTTCTTC. It codes for CASTNKRGIDNEQFF. Filled out from reference TRBV11-2 and TRBJ2-1, the complete variable domain reads EAGVAQSPRYKIIEKRQSVAFWCNPISGHATLYWYQQILGQGPKLLIQFQNNGVVDDSQLPKDRFSAERLKGVDSTLKIQPAKLEDSAVYLCASTNKRGIDNEQFFGPGTRLTVL.

The V and J genes are TRBV7-6 and TRBJ1-3; D not resolved. The V and J ends lost 8 bases and 8 bases respectively, with 19 bases between them. CDR1 is SGHVS and CDR2 is FNYEAQ in the germline V gene. The length of the CDR3 is 14 residues. The CDR3: CASAENPIGDTIYF. In DNA form, the CDR3 reads TGTGCCAGCGCCGAAAATCCGATCGGGGACACCATATATTTT.

This clonotype was seen at least ten times. The rearrangement links TRBV20-1 to TRBJ1-2; tentative D call: TRBD1 (5 bases). Germline CDR1 reads DFQATT; CDR2 reads SNEGSKA (reference sequence). The CDR3 is 14 residues long. The ends were cut back, 1 base at V and 6 bases at J, with 15 bases in the middle. CDR3 sequence reads: CSARAAGQGHGYTF. Written as DNA, the CDR3 is TGCAGTGCTAGAGCCGCAGGGCAGGGCCATGGCTACACCTTC.

This clonotype appeared a few times. The rearrangement uses TRBV12-3 or TRBV12-4 and TRBJ2-2; 9 bases are shared with TRBD2. CDR3 length: 17 amino acids. J gave up 2 bases and V 3 bases, and 7 bases lay outside the gene matches. DNA of the CDR3: TGTGCCAGCAGTTTTCCGCGGGGGGGCCATAACACCGGGGAGCTGTTTTTT. Protein: CASSFPRGGHNTGELFF.

The rearrangement uses TRBV4-2 and TRBJ2-7; possibly TRBD1 for D (6 bases). The CDR3 totals 15 residues. Germline loops: CDR1 LGHNA, CDR2 YNFKEQ. Trimming took 4 bases from V and 4 from J, leaving 17 bases between them. The chain's CDR3 is CASSPGTGRKYEQYF. CDR3 bases: TGTGCCAGCAGCCCTGGCACAGGGAGAAAGTACGAGCAGTACTTC.

This clonotype has a count of ten or more. The CDR3, as DNA: TGTGCCAGCAGCTTATGGGGACTAGTCCGAGATACGCAGTATTTT. Amino acid sequence: CASSLWGLVRDTQYF. The chain uses TRBV7-2 and TRBJ2-3; 8 bases agree with TRBD2. After removal of 2 bases from V and 5 bases from J, the junction contained 6 bases not matched to a gene. This CDR3 is built from 15 residues. CDR1 is SGHTA, CDR2 FQGNSA, per germline.

This clonotype was seen ten or more times. The rearrangement uses TRBV7-6 and TRBJ2-3; no reliable D call. Germline CDR1 is SGHVS and CDR2 is FNYEAQ. V was clipped by 1 base and J by 4 bases, with 9 bases between them. The CDR3 totals 14 residues. The CDR3 loop reads CASSLVLVSDTQYF. The CDR3 bases are TGTGCCAGCAGCTTAGTCCTAGTTTCAGATACGCAGTATTTT. The variable domain in full, completed from reference TRBV7-6 and TRBJ2-3, reads GAGVSQSPRYKVTKRGQDVALRCDPISGHVSLYWYRQALGQGPEFLTYFNYEAQQDKSGLPNDRFSAERPEGSISTLTIQRTEQRDSAMYRCASSLVLVSDTQYFGPGTRLTVL.

There are a few counts of this clonotype. The rearrangement uses TRBV7-8 and TRBJ2-7, with 8 bases that match TRBD1. The CDR3 covers 15 residues. The J segment lost 1 base and the V segment lost 5 bases, leaving 7 bases of the junction unmatched. Germline CDR1 and CDR2: SGHVS and FQNEAQ. CDR3 in DNA: TGTGCCAGCAGCGTTGGACAGGGCTTGTCCTACGAGCAGTACTTC. Its protein is CASSVGQGLSYEQYF.

The chain is built from TRBV7-8 and TRBJ2-7; maybe TRBD2 (6 bases). V was clipped by 7 bases and J by 9 bases, with 22 bases between them. Germline CDR1 is SGHVS and CDR2 is FQNEAQ. This CDR3 is 14 amino acids long. The CDR3 loop reads CASTEDRVREGQYF. In nucleotides, the CDR3 is TGTGCCAGCACCGAAGACCGGGTGCGGGAAGGGCAGTACTTC. The full variable domain, in which reference TRBV7-8 and TRBJ2-7 provide the parts outside the CDR3, is GAGVSQSPRYKVAKRGQDVALRCDPISGHVSLFWYQQALGQGPEFLTYFQNEAQLDKSGLPSDRFFAERPEGSVSTLKIQRTQQEDSAVYLCASTEDRVREGQYFGPGTRLTVT.

Many counts were recorded for this clonotype. This rearrangement joins TRBV5-1 to TRBJ1-1, with a possible D match to TRBD1 (5 bases). The V end was cut by 2 bases, the J end by 1 base, with 9 bases between. The CDR3 covers 14 residues. Looked up from germline, CDR1 is SGHRS and CDR2 is YFSETQ. The CDR3 loop reads CASSFAGRNTEAFF. The CDR3 DNA reads TGCGCCAGCAGCTTTGCGGGGCGGAACACTGAAGCTTTCTTT.